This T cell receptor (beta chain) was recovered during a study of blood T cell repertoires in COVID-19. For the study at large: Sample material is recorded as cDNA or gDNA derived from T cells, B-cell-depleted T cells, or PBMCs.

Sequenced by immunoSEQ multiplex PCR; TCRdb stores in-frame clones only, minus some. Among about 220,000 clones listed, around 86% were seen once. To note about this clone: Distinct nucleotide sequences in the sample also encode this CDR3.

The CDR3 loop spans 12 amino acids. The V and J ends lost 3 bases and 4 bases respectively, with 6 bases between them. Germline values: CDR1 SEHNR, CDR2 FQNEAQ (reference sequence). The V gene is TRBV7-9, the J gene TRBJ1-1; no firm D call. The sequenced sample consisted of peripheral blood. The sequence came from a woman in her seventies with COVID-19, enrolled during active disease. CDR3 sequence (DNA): TGTGCCAGCAGCTTTACCGGCACTGAAGCTTTCTTT. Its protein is CASSFTGTEAFF.